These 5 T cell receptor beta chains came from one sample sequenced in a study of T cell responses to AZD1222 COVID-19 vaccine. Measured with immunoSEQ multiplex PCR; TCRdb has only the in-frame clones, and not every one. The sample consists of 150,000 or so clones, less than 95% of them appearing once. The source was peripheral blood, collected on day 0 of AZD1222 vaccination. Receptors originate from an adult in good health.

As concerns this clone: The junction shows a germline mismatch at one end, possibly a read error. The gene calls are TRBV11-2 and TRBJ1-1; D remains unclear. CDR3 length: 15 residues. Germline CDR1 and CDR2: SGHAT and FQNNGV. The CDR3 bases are TGTGCCAGCAGTTTAGGTTCCGGGATGAACACTGAAGCTTTCTTT. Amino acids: CASSLGSGMNTEAFF.

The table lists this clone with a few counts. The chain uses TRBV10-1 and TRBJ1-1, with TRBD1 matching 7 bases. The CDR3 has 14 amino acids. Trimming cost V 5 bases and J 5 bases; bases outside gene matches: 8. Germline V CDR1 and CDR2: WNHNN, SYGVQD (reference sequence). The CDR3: CASSPDRVRTEAFF. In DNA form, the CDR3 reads TGCGCCAGCAGTCCCGACAGGGTGAGGACTGAAGCTTTCTTT.

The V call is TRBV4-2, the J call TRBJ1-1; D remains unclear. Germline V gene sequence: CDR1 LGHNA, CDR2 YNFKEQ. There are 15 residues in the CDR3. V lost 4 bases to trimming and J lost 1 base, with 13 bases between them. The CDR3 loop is CASSPAVGRNTEAFF. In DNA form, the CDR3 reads TGTGCCAGCAGCCCGGCCGTAGGCAGGAACACTGAAGCTTTCTTT.

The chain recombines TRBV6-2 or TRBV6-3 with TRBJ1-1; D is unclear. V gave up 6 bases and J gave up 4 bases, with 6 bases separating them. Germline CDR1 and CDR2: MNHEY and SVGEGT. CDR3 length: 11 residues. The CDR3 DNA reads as TGTGCCAGCAGCCTGGGCACTGAAGCTTTCTTT. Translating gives CASSLGTEAFF.

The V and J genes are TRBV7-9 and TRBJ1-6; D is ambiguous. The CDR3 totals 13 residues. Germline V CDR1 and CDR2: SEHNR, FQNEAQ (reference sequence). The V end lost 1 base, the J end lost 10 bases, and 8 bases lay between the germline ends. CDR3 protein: CASSLGEGSPLHF. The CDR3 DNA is TGTGCCAGCAGCTTAGGGGAGGGCTCACCCCTCCACTTT.